The rows below give T cell receptor beta chains drawn from one sample of a study of cytomegalovirus exposure and HLA in healthy donors. Profiling relied on immunoSEQ multiplex PCR, and the TCRdb table lists in-frame clones only, not all of them. The table has about 100,000 clones, roughly 70% seen once. The material sequenced was PBMCs. The receptors come from a man aged 35 to 55 in good health and CMV-seropositive. CDR3s include the opening cysteine and the closing phenylalanine or tryptophan.

cdr3_aa j_call v_call
CASSPRDRDEQYF TRBJ2-7 TRBV18
CASSASGRGFGDTQYF TRBJ2-3 TRBV2
CASSVGGPYNEQFF TRBJ2-1 TRBV9
CASSLGRNEQFF TRBJ2-1 TRBV7-9
CASSFGGAEQYF TRBJ2-7 TRBV5-1
CASSYGWGLATEAFF TRBJ1-1 TRBV5-1
CSADEQYF TRBJ2-7 TRBV29-1
CASSYLARNGYTF TRBJ1-2 TRBV6-6
CASSQGGGIGEQYF TRBJ2-7 TRBV7-9
CASSSWGGERETQYF TRBJ2-5 TRBV5-1
CASSQARDQPQHF TRBJ1-5 TRBV4-1
CASSERGGLGETQYF TRBJ2-5 TRBV9
CASSFTSGVGETQYF TRBJ2-5 TRBV5-5
CASSSPLEGGTDTQYF TRBJ2-3 TRBV7-3
CASSRGGSSYEQYF TRBJ2-7 TRBV4-2
CASSPGPDVAEAFF TRBJ1-1 TRBV18
CSAGTSGSTDTQYF TRBJ2-3 TRBV29-1
CASSSLGGEGEKLFF TRBJ1-4 TRBV5-1
CASSYSGQGSYEQYF TRBJ2-7 TRBV6-5
CASSQDPADRGTSGPRAEQYF TRBJ2-7 TRBV4-2
CASSQGLAVYNEQFF TRBJ2-1 TRBV14
CASSQRQINTEAFF TRBJ1-1 TRBV4-1
CASRGGGSSGFLTDTQYF TRBJ2-3 TRBV11-2
CASSLTGGGTEAFF TRBJ1-1 TRBV7-3
CASSSAGGTHEQYF TRBJ2-7 TRBV7-2
CASSAQGGWGEAFF TRBJ1-1 TRBV7-8
CASSFWGQGNTEAFF TRBJ1-1 TRBV27